A single sample gave rise to the 19 T cell receptor beta chains below, sequenced in a study of Ad26.COV2.S vaccination and SARS-CoV-2 variants. The method was immunoSEQ multiplex PCR; TCRdb's version includes in-frame clones alone and lacks a portion of them. This table has over 200,000 clones, approximately 90% appearing once. Treatment: around 19 received Ad26.COV2.S at low or high dose, single or two shots; about five received placebo; per-sample allocation not given. Samples analyzed were those drawn on day 63 after the first vaccine or placebo injection. Specimen: peripheral blood, collected in a trial of Ad26.COV2.S vaccine versus placebo. The receptors were gathered from a person between 18 and 65 years old who received the Ad26.COV2.S COVID-19 vaccine or a placebo.

The rearrangement joins TRBV7-9 to TRBJ2-1; D call uncertain. The CDR3 is made up of 18 amino acids. Trimming took off 5 bases at V and 4 bases at J, with 24 bases between the two ends. The germline gives CDR1 SEHNR, CDR2 FQNEAQ (reference sequence). The CDR3 DNA is TGTGCCAGCAGCCCCTCCTTGGTAGGGCCGCCTCGTTACAATGAGCAGTTCTTC. Its protein is CASSPSLVGPPRYNEQFF.

The CDR3 protein is CASSYYGPTGELFF. CDR3 DNA: TGTGCCAGCAGCTACTACGGTCCCACCGGGGAGCTGTTTTTT. The chain joins TRBV7-2 to TRBJ2-2; the D is unclear. The V and J ends lost 4 bases and 4 bases respectively, with 10 bases between them. In germline, CDR1 is SGHTA, CDR2 FQGNSA. The CDR3 covers 14 residues.

The genes are TRBV20-1 and TRBJ2-4; D remains unclear. V was shortened by 3 bases and J by 0 bases, with 9 bases between the two germline ends. The CDR3 loop spans 14 amino acids. Germline CDR1 reads DFQATT; CDR2 reads SNEGSKA (reference sequence). In nucleotides, the CDR3 is TGCAGTGCTAGTTCGGCTCTAGCCAAAAACATTCAGTACTTC. Encoded protein: CSASSALAKNIQYF.

V is TRBV19 and J is TRBJ1-4; TRBD1 might be the D (6 bases). The V gene lost 5 bases and the J gene lost 6 bases, with 13 bases spanning the gap. From germline, CDR1 is LNHDA and CDR2 SQIVND (reference sequence). The CDR3 loop spans 14 amino acids. This CDR3 is CASSPRGRDEKLFF. CDR3 nucleotides: TGTGCCAGTAGTCCCAGGGGAAGGGATGAAAAACTGTTTTTT.

This clone was recorded once. CDR3 DNA: TGTGCCAGCAGCCAATTCGAAACCAATCCCTTCACAGATACGCAGTATTTT. Encoded protein: CASSQFETNPFTDTQYF. The chain uses TRBV3-1 (or the pseudogene TRBV3-2) and TRBJ2-3; unclear D gene. V lost 2 bases to trimming and J lost 2 bases, with 17 bases between them. This CDR3 region has 17 residues. Germline V gene sequence: CDR1 LGHDT, CDR2 YNNKEL (reference sequence).

This chain links TRBV5-1 with TRBJ2-5, with D possibly TRBD1 on 5 matching bases. The CDR3 runs 15 residues. Trimming left V 0 bases short and J 3 bases short, with 12 bases between. CDR1 and CDR2 from the germline V gene are SGHRS and YFSETQ. CDR3 DNA sequence: TGCGCCAGCAGCTTGGAATTGGGGCGCGAAGAGACCCAGTACTTC. Its protein is CASSLELGREETQYF.

The chain carries TRBV14 and TRBJ1-6; D not resolved. Germline lookup yields CDR1 SGHDN and CDR2 FVKESK. This CDR3 spans 15 amino acids. The V end was cut by 3 bases, the J end by 6 bases, with 12 bases between. The CDR3 region is CASSQAAQINSPLHF. CDR3 nucleotides: TGTGCCAGCAGCCAGGCGGCACAGATTAATTCACCCCTCCACTTT.

The chain recombines TRBV7-2 with TRBJ1-5; tentatively, D is TRBD1 (5 bases). The CDR3 runs to 17 residues. V was pared by 0 bases and J by 4 bases, with 16 bases between. Germline V lookup: CDR1 SGHTA, CDR2 FQGNSA. DNA for the CDR3: TGTGCCAGCAGCTTAGCGCCCGCACAGGTCTTAAATCAGCCCCAGCATTTT. This codes for CASSLAPAQVLNQPQHF. The full variable domain, with the rest looked up from reference TRBV7-2 and TRBJ1-5, is GAGVSQSPSNKVTEKGKDVELRCDPISGHTALYWYRQSLGQGLEFLIYFQGNSAPDKSGLPSDRFSAERTGGSVSTLTIQRTQQEDSAVYLCASSLAPAQVLNQPQHFGDGTRLSIL.

The chain links TRBV6-5 to TRBJ2-3; D is unresolved. Germline-derived CDR1 and CDR2 are MNHEY and SVGAGI. There are 15 residues in the CDR3. Trimming removed 0 bases from V and 2 bases from J, with 9 bases in between. The CDR3 reads CASSYSDSSTDTQYF. CDR3 DNA: TGTGCCAGCAGTTACTCAGACTCTTCCACAGATACGCAGTATTTT.

This chain connects TRBV6-5 to TRBJ2-2; no clear D. The CDR3 is made up of 14 amino acids. V lost 4 bases, J lost 4 bases, and 10 bases lay in between. The V gene's germline CDR1 is MNHEY and CDR2 SVGAGI. This CDR3 is CASSLVLGTGELFF. The CDR3 nucleotides read TGTGCCAGCAGTTTGGTCCTGGGCACCGGGGAGCTGTTTTTT.

About this clone: Distinct nucleotide sequences in the sample also encode this CDR3. The rearrangement uses TRBV13 and TRBJ2-7, with TRBD1 matching 8 bases. This CDR3 is built from 14 residues. Trimming took 0 bases from V and 2 from J; bases not matched to a gene: 0. CDR1 and CDR2 (germline): PRHDT, FYEKMQ (reference sequence). This CDR3 reads CASSLGQGAYEQYF. DNA of the CDR3: TGTGCCAGCAGCTTAGGACAGGGGGCCTACGAGCAGTACTTC.

This clone was recorded once. This chain connects TRBV6-6 to TRBJ1-2; D might be TRBD1 (5 bases). Trimming removed 9 bases at V and 8 bases at J, with 22 bases between. This CDR3 has 14 amino acids. Germline lookup yields CDR1 MNHNY and CDR2 SVGAGI (reference sequence). This CDR3 reads CASSRGAAGWGYTF. Here the CDR3 DNA reads TGTGCCAGTTCACGTGGGGCGGCAGGTTGGGGCTACACCTTC.

CDR3 sequence: CASSDSVRQGATGELFF. Here the CDR3 DNA reads TGTGCCAGCAGTGACTCGGTGAGACAGGGGGCAACCGGGGAGCTGTTTTTT. The chain has TRBV6-4 and TRBJ2-2; 10 bases fit TRBD1. The V segment lost 0 bases and the J segment 5 bases; nucleotides outside the gene matches: 6. The CDR3 is made up of 17 amino acids. Germline values: CDR1 MRHNA, CDR2 SNTAGT.

The J gene is TRBJ2-1, the V gene TRBV18, with D maybe TRBD2 (6 bases). The CDR3 length is 16 residues. In germline, CDR1 is KGHSH, CDR2 LQKENI. V was shortened by 3 bases and J by 6 bases, with 18 bases between the two germline ends. DNA for the CDR3: TGTGCCAGCTCACCCCCCCCGGGCACCGGGGGCAATGAGCAGTTCTTC. Protein product: CASSPPPGTGGNEQFF.

The chain links TRBV18 to TRBJ2-5, with D unclear. Trimming shortened V by 3 bases and J by 3 bases, and 8 bases separated the two germline ends. Germline assignment: CDR1 KGHSH and CDR2 LQKENI. The CDR3 runs 13 residues. The CDR3 DNA reads TGTGCCAGCTCACCGCCACCCAAAGAGACCCAGTACTTC. It is translated as CASSPPPKETQYF.

At least ten counts were recorded for this clone. V gene TRBV11-1 combines with J gene TRBJ2-7, with TRBD2 as a possible D gene (6 bases). Trimming stripped 3 bases from V and 2 bases from J, with 14 bases between. This CDR3 contains 15 residues. Germline V gene sequence: CDR1 SGHAT, CDR2 FQDESV (reference sequence). For the CDR3, the DNA is TGTGCCAGCAGCTTGCCGCTAGCGCAGACCTACGAGCAGTACTTC. Translated, it gives CASSLPLAQTYEQYF.

The gene calls are TRBV7-3 and TRBJ1-2; D unclear. Trimming shortened V by 1 base and J by 8 bases, and 17 bases separated the two germline ends. Germline-derived CDR1 and CDR2 are SGHTA and FQGTGA. The CDR3 has 15 amino acids. The CDR3 bases are TGTGCCAGCAGCTTAAACGCGGCGGAGCCACGGGGCTACACCTTC. It yields the protein CASSLNAAEPRGYTF.

The chain couples TRBV28 to TRBJ2-3; D is undetermined. CDR1 and CDR2 (germline): MDHEN, SYDVKM. V was shortened by 8 bases and J by 0 bases, with 3 bases between the two germline ends. The CDR3 loop spans 11 amino acids. CDR3 nucleotide sequence: TGTGCCAGCCTTAGCACAGATACGCAGTATTTT. Its translation is CASLSTDTQYF.

The genes are TRBV6-5 and TRBJ2-5; D is uncertain. The germline V gene has CDR1 MNHEY and CDR2 SVGAGI. The V end was cut by 6 bases, the J end by 9 bases, with 14 bases between. CDR3 size: 12 residues. CDR3 protein: CASREDGRAQYF. CDR3 DNA sequence: TGTGCCAGCAGAGAGGACGGCCGGGCCCAGTACTTC.